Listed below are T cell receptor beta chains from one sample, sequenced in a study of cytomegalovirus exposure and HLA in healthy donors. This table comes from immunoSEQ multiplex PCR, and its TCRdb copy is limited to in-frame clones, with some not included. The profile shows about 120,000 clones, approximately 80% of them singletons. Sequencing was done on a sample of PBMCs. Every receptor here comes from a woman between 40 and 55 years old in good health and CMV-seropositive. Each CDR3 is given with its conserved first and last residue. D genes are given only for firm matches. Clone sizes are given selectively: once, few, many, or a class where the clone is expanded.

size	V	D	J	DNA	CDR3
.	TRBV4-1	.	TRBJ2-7	TGCGCCAGCAGCCAAGAACATTACGGGACCTACGAGCAGTACTTC	CASSQEHYGTYEQYF
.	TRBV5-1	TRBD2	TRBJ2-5	TGCGCCAGCAGCTTGGGGCGGGGGGCTCGAGAGACCCAGTACTTC	CASSLGRGARETQYF
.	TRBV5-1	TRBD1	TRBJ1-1	TGCGCCAGCAGCGAGACAGGGATGGGTGCTGAAGCTTTCTTT	CASSETGMGAEAFF
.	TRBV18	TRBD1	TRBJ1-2	TGTGCCAGCTCACTCGACAGGGTCGGTTCTTATGGCTACACCTTC	CASSLDRVGSYGYTF
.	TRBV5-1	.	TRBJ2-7	TGCGCCAGCAGCTTGGAGGGGTCCTACGAGCAGTACTTC	CASSLEGSYEQYF
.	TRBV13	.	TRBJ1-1	TGTGCCAGCAGCCCCCGAGGGGGGGAGACTGAAGCTTTCTTT	CASSPRGGETEAFF
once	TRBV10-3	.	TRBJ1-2	TGTGCCATCCGGACAGCCGACTATGGCTACACCTTC	CAIRTADYGYTF
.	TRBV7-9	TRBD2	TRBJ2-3	TGTGCCAGCAGCTGGACTAGCGGCACAGATACGCAGTATTTT	CASSWTSGTDTQYF
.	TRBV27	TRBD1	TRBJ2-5	TGTGCCAGCAGTACGGGACAGGGGAATGCGGAGACCCAGTACTTC	CASSTGQGNAETQYF
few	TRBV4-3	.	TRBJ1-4	TGCGCCAGCAGCCACGAGCTCGCGGGACGTGAAAAACTGTTTTTT	CASSHELAGREKLFF
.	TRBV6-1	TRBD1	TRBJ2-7	TGTGCCAGCAGTGAGAGACAGGGACCCTACGAGCAGTACTTC	CASSERQGPYEQYF
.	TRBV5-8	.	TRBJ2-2	TGTGCCAGCAGCTTGACGGGGAAGTCCGGGGAGCTGTTTTTT	CASSLTGKSGELFF
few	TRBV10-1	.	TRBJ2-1	TGCGCCAGCAGTGAGAACTCTGGTGAGCAGTTCTTC	CASSENSGEQFF
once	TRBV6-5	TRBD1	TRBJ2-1	TGTGCCAGCAGCCCCGGGACAGGCGCCTACAATGAGCAGTTCTTC	CASSPGTGAYNEQFF
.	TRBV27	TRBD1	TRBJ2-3	TGTGCCAGCAGTTGGGACAGAGATACGCAGTATTTT	CASSWDRDTQYF
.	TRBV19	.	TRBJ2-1	TGTGCCAGTAGTACGGGGGAAGGGCGGCTTCTACGGAATGAGCAGTTCTTC	CASSTGEGRLLRNEQFF
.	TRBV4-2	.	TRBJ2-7	TGTGCCAGCAGCCAAGATCATGGACTTACTAGCTCCTACGAGCAGTACTTC	CASSQDHGLTSSYEQYF
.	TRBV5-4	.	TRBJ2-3	TGTGCCAGCAGCTTGGGCGGGGGCACAGATACGCAGTATTTT	CASSLGGGTDTQYF
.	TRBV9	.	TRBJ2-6	TGTGCCAGCAGCGTAGGACTTAAGAGCTCTGGGGCCAACGTCCTGACTTTC	CASSVGLKSSGANVLTF
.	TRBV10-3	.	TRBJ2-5	TGTGCCATCGGGTCGGGGTTCCAAGAGACCCAGTACTTC	CAIGSGFQETQYF
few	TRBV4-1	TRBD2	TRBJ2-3	TGCGCCAGCAGCTCCGGAAGCGGGAGGGATACGCAGTATTTT	CASSSGSGRDTQYF
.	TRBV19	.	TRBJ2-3	TGTGCCAGTAGTATGATAGCAGATACGCAGTATTTT	CASSMIADTQYF
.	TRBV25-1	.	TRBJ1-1	TGTGCCAGCGCCCGCGGGACTGAAGCTTTCTTT	CASARGTEAFF
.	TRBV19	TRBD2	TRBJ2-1	TGTGCCAGTAGTATAAGTACTAGCGGATACCTCAATGAGCAGTTCTTC	CASSISTSGYLNEQFF
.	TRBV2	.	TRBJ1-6	TGTGCCAGCAGTGCGCAGGGGCATTCACCCCTCCACTTT	CASSAQGHSPLHF
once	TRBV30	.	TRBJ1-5	TGTGCCTGGAGTGAAACTGATCGCAATCAGCCCCAGCATTTT	CAWSETDRNQPQHF
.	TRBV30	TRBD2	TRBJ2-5	TGTGCCTGGATAGGTAGCGGGAGTCGGGAGACCCAGTACTTC	CAWIGSGSRETQYF
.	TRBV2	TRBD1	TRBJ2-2	TGTGCCAGCAGTGCCGGACAGGGAACGAACACCGGGGAGCTGTTTTTT	CASSAGQGTNTGELFF
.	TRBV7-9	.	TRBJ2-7	TGTGCCAGCAGCTCGACAGGCTCACCCTCCTACGAGCAGTACTTC	CASSSTGSPSYEQYF
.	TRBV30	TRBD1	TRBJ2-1	TGTGCCTGGGACAGGGGTTCGGATGAGCAGTTCTTC	CAWDRGSDEQFF
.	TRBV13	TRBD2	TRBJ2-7	TGTGCCAGCAGCCAGGGACTAGCGGCCTACGAGCAGTACTTC	CASSQGLAAYEQYF
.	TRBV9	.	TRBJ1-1	TGTGCCAGCAGCGTAGGCGGGACGGCGAACACTGAGGCTTTCTTT	CASSVGGTANTEAFF
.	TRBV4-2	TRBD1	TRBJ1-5	TGTGCCAGCAGCCAAGCCGGGACAGGGCGCGGACAGCCCCAGCATTTT	CASSQAGTGRGQPQHF
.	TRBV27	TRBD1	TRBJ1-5	TGTGCCAGCAGTCCATACAGGGGCGAGGGTCAGCCCCAGCATTTT	CASSPYRGEGQPQHF
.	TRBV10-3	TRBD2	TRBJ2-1	TGTGCCATCAGTCCGGGGACTAGCGGGAGCTGGCAGTTCTTC	CAISPGTSGSWQFF
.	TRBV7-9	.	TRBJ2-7	TGTGCCAGCAGCCCCAGCCACAGGCCCAACGAGCAGTACTTC	CASSPSHRPNEQYF
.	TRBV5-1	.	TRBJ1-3	TGCGCCAGCAGCCTGAAGGGAGGGAGCTCTGGAAACACCATATATTTT	CASSLKGGSSGNTIYF
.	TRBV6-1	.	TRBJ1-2	TGTGCCAGCAGTCCAGGACCGACAGTAAACTATGGCTACAACTTC	CASSPGPTVNYGYNF
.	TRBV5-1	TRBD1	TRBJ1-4	TGCGCCAGCAGCCAGGGGGACGGTCTCTGGGGGGAACTGTTTTTT	CASSQGDGLWGELFF
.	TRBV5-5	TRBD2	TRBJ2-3	TGTGCCAGCAGCTTAGCGGGAGTGGGGACAGATACGCAGTATTTT	CASSLAGVGTDTQYF
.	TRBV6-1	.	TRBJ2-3	TGTGCCAGCGAGCTAAAGAGCATGGATACGCAGTATTTT	CASELKSMDTQYF
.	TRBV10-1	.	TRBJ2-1	TGCGCCAGCAGGCCCGACAGAAGCTCCTACAATGAGCAGTTCTTC	CASRPDRSSYNEQFF
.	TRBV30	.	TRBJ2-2	TGTGCCATAACAACGGGAAGAGGGGAGCTGTTTTTT	CAITTGRGELFF
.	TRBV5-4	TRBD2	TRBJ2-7	TGTGCCAGCAGCCCCCCTAGCGGGAGGTCCTCTAGCGAGCAGTACTTC	CASSPPSGRSSSEQYF
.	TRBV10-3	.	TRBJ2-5	TGTGCCATCAGTGAGGGCAGGGCAGAGACCCAGTACTTC	CAISEGRAETQYF
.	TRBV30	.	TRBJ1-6	TGTGCCTGGAGTGGCGGGATTCAAGGATCACCCCTCCACTTT	CAWSGGIQGSPLHF
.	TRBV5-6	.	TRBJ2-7	TGTGCCAGCAGCCAACAGGGCGGCTACGAGCAGTACTTC	CASSQQGGYEQYF
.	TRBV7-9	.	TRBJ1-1	TGTGCCAGCAGCCGTGGGCCGGCGAACACTGAAGCTTTCTTT	CASSRGPANTEAFF
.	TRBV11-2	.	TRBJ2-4	TGTGCCAGCAGCACCCCGTTTGCGGGAAACATTCAGTACTTC	CASSTPFAGNIQYF